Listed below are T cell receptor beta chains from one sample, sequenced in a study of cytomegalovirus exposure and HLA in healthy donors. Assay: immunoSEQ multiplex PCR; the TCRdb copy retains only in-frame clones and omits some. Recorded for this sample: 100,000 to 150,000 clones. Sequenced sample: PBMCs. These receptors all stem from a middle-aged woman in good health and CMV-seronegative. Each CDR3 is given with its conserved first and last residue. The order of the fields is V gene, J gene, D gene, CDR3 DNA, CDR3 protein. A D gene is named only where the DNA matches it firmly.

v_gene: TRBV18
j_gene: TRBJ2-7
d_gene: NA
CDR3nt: TGTGCCAGCGCCAAAGACGAGGGTCTAGAATCCTACGAGCAGTACTTC
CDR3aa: CASAKDEGLESYEQYF

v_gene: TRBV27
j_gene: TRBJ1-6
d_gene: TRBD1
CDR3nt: TGTGCCAGCAGTCGGGACAGCTACAATTCACCCCTCCACTTT
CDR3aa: CASSRDSYNSPLHF

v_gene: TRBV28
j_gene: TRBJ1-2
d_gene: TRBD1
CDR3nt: TGTGCCAGCACCAGGACAGGCGACTATGGCTACACCTTC
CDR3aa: CASTRTGDYGYTF

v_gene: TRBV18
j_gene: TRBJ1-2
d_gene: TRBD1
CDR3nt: TGTGCCAGCTCATCCGCCGGAGGGGGCGCTAGCTATGGCTACACCTTC
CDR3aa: CASSSAGGGASYGYTF

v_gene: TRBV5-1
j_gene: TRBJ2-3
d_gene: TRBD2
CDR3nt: TGCGCCAGCAGCCCGGGGGGGGCCGGCACAGATACGCAGTATTTT
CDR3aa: CASSPGGAGTDTQYF

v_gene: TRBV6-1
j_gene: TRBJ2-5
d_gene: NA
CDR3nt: TGTGCCAGCAGTGAAGGGAGGAACCAGTACTTC
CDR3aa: CASSEGRNQYF

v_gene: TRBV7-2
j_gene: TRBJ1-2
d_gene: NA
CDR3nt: TGTGCCAGCAGCTTAGTTTCGGTGTATGGCTACACCTTC
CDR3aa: CASSLVSVYGYTF

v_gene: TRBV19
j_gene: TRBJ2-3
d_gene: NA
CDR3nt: TGTGCCAGTAGTATAAGGGGTAACACAGATACGCAGTATTTT
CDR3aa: CASSIRGNTDTQYF

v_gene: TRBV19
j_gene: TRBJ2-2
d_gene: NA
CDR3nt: TGTGCCACTGACTCGGGAATAGCCTCGAACACCGGGGAGCTGTTTTTT
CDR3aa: CATDSGIASNTGELFF

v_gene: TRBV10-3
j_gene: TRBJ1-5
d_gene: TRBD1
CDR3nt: TGTGCCATCAGTGGGACAGGGTATAGCAATCAGCCCCAGCATTTT
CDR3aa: CAISGTGYSNQPQHF

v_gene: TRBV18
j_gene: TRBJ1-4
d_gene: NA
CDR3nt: TGTGCCAGCTCACCCGACGGACAGACGGGGGAAAAACTGTTTTTT
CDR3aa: CASSPDGQTGEKLFF

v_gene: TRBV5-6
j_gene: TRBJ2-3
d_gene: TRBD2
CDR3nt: TGTGCCAGCAGCTTGGCCAAGTGGCGGGGGGGATCAGATACGCAGTATTTT
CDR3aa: CASSLAKWRGGSDTQYF

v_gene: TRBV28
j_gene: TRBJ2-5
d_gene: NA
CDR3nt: TGTGCCAGCAGCCCAGGGAGGGAGACCCAGTACTTC
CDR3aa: CASSPGRETQYF

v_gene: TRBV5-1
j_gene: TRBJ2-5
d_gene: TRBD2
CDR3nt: TGCGCCAGCAGCTTTGGGCGGGGAGGGGAGACCCAGTACTTC
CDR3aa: CASSFGRGGETQYF

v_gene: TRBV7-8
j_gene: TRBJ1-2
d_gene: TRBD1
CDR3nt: TGTGCCAGCAGGGCAGGGGGCTATGGCTACACCTTC
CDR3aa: CASRAGGYGYTF

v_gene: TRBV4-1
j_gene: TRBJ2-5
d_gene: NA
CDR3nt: TGCGCCAGCAGCCATCTCCAGGGTCAAGAGACCCAGTACTTC
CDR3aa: CASSHLQGQETQYF

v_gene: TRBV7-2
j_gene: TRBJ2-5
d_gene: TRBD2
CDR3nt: TGTGCCAGCAGCTTAGGGACTAGCGGGGGTGGGGAGACCCAGTACTTC
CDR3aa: CASSLGTSGGGETQYF

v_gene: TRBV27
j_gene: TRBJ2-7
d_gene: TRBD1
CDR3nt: TGTGCCAGCAGTCCGACCGGGACAGGGGAACACGAGCAGTACTTC
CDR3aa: CASSPTGTGEHEQYF

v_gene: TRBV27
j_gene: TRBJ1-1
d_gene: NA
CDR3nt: TGTGCCAGCAGCTACAGGATGGGCGAAGCTTTCTTT
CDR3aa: CASSYRMGEAFF

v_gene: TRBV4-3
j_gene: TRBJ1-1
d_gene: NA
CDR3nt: TGCGCCAGCAGCCAATTGACTGAACGAGAAGCTTTCTTT
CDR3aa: CASSQLTEREAFF

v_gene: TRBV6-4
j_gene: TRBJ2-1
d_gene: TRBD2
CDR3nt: TGTGCCAGCAGTGACTCAAGTAGCGGGGGGCCCGATGAGCAGTTCTTC
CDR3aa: CASSDSSSGGPDEQFF

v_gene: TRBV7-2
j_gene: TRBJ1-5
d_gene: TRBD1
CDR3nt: TGTGCCAGCAGCAACAGGGGGAATCAGCCCCAGCATTTT
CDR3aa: CASSNRGNQPQHF

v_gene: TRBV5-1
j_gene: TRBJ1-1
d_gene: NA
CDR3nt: TGCGCCAGCAGCTTGGCAGGCTCGAACACTGAAGCTTTCTTT
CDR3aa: CASSLAGSNTEAFF

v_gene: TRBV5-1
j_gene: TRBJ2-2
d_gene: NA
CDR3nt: TGCGCCAGCACGCTCCAGGCAGGGCTCACCGGGGAGCTGTTTTTT
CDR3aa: CASTLQAGLTGELFF

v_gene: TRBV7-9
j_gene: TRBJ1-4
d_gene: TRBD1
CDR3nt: TGTGCCAGCAGCTTCGGACAGGGGACAGGAGAAAAACTGTTTTTT
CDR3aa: CASSFGQGTGEKLFF

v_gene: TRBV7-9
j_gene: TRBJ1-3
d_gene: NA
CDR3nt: TGTGCCAGCAGCTTAGTCCAAGGAAACACCATATATTTT
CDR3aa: CASSLVQGNTIYF

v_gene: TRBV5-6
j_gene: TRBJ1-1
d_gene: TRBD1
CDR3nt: TGTGCCAGCAGCCGCACAGGACAGGGGCGCACTGAAGCTTTCTTT
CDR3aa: CASSRTGQGRTEAFF

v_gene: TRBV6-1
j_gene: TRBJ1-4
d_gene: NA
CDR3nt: TGTGCCAGCAGTCGGGACAATAATGAAAAACTGTTTTTT
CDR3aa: CASSRDNNEKLFF

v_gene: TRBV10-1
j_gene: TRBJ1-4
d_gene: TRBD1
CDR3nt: TGCGCCAGCAGCACAGGGGGTACTAGGGATGAAAAACTGTTTTTT
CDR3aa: CASSTGGTRDEKLFF

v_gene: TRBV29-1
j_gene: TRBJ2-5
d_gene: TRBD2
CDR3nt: TGCAGCGTTGGGCGGCGGGGGGGCGAAGAGACCCAGTACTTC
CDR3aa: CSVGRRGGEETQYF

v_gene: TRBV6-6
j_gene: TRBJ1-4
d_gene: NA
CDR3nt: TGTGCCAGCACTCCCGGCGGGGGCCCCGAAAAACTGTTTTTT
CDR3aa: CASTPGGGPEKLFF

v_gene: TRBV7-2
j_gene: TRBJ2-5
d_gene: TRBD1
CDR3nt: TGTGCCAGCAGCGAACGACAGGGGGCTTGGGAGACCCAGTACTTC
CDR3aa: CASSERQGAWETQYF

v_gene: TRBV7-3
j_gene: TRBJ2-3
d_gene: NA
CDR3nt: TGTGCCAGCAGCTTAACCGGCGGAGCCCCGAGAGATACGCAGTATTTT
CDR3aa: CASSLTGGAPRDTQYF

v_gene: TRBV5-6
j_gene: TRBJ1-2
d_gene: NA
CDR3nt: TGTGCCAGCAGCTTCAGCAGGGGAATCGACTATGGCTACACCTTC
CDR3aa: CASSFSRGIDYGYTF

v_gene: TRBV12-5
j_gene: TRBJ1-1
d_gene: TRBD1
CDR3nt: TGTGCTAGTGGTATTGAGGGACAGGGTCGGGTTGAAGCTTTCTTT
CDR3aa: CASGIEGQGRVEAFF

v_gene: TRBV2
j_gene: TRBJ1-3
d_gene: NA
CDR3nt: TGTGCCAGCAGTGGTGGTGAGGACACCTACTCTGGAAACACCATATATTTT
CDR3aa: CASSGGEDTYSGNTIYF

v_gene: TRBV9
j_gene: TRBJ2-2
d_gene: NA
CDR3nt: TGTGCCAGCAGCGTAGATAGCTACACCGGGGAGCTGTTTTTT
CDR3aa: CASSVDSYTGELFF

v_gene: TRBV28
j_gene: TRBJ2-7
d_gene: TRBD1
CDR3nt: TGTGCCAGCAGTCGGGCCGGGACAGTGTTCTACGAGCAGTACTTC
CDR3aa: CASSRAGTVFYEQYF

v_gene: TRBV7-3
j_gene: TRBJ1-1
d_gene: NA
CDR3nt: TGTGCCAGCAGTCCGGGTAGCATGAACACTGAAGCTTTCTTT
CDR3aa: CASSPGSMNTEAFF

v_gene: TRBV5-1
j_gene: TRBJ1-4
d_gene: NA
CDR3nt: TGCGCCAGCAGCTTGGGCGGCTCCGGGGGAAAACTGTTTTTT
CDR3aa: CASSLGGSGGKLFF

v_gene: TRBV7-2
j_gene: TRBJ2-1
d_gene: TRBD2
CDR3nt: TGTGCCAGCAGCCCCAGCAGGGAGGGGGAGCAGTTCTTC
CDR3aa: CASSPSREGEQFF

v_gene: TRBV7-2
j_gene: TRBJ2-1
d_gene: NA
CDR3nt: TGTGCCAGCAGCCCAGCACGCGGAGTGAACAATGAGCAGTTCTTC
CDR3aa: CASSPARGVNNEQFF

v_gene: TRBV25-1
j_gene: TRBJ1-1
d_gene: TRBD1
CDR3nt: TGTGCCAGCAGCGTCTCAGGGACAGGGGGCCAAGCTTTCTTT
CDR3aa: CASSVSGTGGQAFF

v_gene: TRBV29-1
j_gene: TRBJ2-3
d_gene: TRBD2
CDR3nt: TGCAGCGTTTCGGGCCTAGCGGGGGGTACAGATACGCAGTATTTT
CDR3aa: CSVSGLAGGTDTQYF

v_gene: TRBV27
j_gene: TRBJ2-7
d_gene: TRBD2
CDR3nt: TGTGCCAGCAGTCTGGGACTAGATATCCCCTACGAGCAGTACTTC
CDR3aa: CASSLGLDIPYEQYF

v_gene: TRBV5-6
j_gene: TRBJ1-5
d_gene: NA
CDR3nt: TGTGCCAGCAGCTTGCGGGGGTCCAATCAGCCCCAGCATTTT
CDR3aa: CASSLRGSNQPQHF

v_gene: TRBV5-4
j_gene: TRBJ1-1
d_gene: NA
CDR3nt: TGTGCCAGCAGCCCTTTCACAGGGTCGGGCACTGAAGCTTTCTTT
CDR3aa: CASSPFTGSGTEAFF

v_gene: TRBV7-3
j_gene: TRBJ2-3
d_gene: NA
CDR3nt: TGTGCCAGCAGCTTACGCGGGGCGCGCACAGATACGCAGTATTTT
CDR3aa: CASSLRGARTDTQYF

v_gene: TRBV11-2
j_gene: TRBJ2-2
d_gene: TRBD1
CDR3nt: TGTGCCAGCAGCTCCGGGACAGCCGGAACCGGGGAGCTGTTTTTT
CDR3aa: CASSSGTAGTGELFF

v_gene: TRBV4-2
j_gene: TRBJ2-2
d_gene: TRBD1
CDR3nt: TGTGCCAGCAGCGCACAGGGGATCACCGGGGAGCTGTTTTTT
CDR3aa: CASSAQGITGELFF

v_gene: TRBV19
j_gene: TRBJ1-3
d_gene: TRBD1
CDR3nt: TGTGCCAGTAGTCTCTTGACAGGGAGCATTGGAAACACCATATATTTT
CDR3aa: CASSLLTGSIGNTIYF

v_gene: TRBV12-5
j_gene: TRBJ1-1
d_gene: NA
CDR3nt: TGTGCTAGTGGTTTGAATAAGCTAGAAGCTTTCTTT
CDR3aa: CASGLNKLEAFF

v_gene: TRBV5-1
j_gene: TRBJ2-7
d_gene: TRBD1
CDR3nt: TGCGCCAGCAGGTCAGACAGGGACGAGCAGTACTTC
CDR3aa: CASRSDRDEQYF